The clone carrying this T cell receptor (beta chain) was counted once. Its antigen is not known. Treatment denoted: approximately 18 received Ad26.COV2.S at low or high dose, single or two shots; about 5 received placebo; per-sample allocation not given. Day 63 after the first vaccine or placebo injection was the time point for sampling. An Ad26 vector expressing Wuhan-strain SARS-CoV-2 spike served as the vaccine. The record originates from a study of Ad26.COV2.S vaccination and SARS-CoV-2 variants. Study details: As a participant in COV1001, the donor was in the Ad26.COV2.S trial arm.

Broader study findings: Reportedly, after vaccination the spike-specific CD8+ and CD4+ T cell responses displayed substantial breadth.

The germline CDR1 and CDR2 sequences are MNHEY and SMNVEV (reference sequence). There are 15 residues in the CDR3. Trimming took off 2 bases at V and 2 bases at J, with 11 bases between the two ends. Profiling relied on immunoSEQ multiplex PCR, and the TCRdb table lists in-frame clones only, not all of them. The table includes about 440,000 clones, roughly 91% detected once. The specimen was peripheral blood, collected in a trial of Ad26.COV2.S vaccine versus placebo. The gene calls are TRBV27 and TRBJ2-3; D is tentatively TRBD1 or TRBD2 (6 bases each). The sequence came from a person aged 18-60 years who received the Ad26.COV2.S COVID-19 vaccine or a placebo. CDR3 bases: TGTGCCAGCAGTTTAGGGGGGCGTTACACAGATACGCAGTATTTT. Translated, it gives CASSLGGRYTDTQYF.